This T cell receptor (beta chain) was retrieved from a study of blood T cell repertoires in COVID-19. The wider study: PBMCs, B-cell-depleted T cells, or T cells provided the cDNA or gDNA that made up the material.

Assay used: immunoSEQ multiplex PCR; TCRdb lists only in-frame clones, some missing. The sample carries about 200,000 clones, around 81% recorded once. Recruitment covered about 25 US areas and drew participants whose ages spanned roughly 18 to 100 years. Researchers sorted participants into cohorts using their self-reported clinical history. This receptor was identified in a middle-aged woman with acute COVID-19. Sequencing was performed on PBMCs or T cells enriched from blood (not recorded which).

The CDR3 DNA is TGTGCCAGCAGTTTTTCAGGGAGGGATGGCTACACCTTC. Its translation is CASSFSGRDGYTF. The genes are TRBV28 and TRBJ1-2; D is possibly TRBD1 (5 bases). In germline, CDR1 is MDHEN, CDR2 SYDVKM. The CDR3 contains 13 residues. The V end was cut by 3 bases, the J end by 6 bases, with 11 bases between.